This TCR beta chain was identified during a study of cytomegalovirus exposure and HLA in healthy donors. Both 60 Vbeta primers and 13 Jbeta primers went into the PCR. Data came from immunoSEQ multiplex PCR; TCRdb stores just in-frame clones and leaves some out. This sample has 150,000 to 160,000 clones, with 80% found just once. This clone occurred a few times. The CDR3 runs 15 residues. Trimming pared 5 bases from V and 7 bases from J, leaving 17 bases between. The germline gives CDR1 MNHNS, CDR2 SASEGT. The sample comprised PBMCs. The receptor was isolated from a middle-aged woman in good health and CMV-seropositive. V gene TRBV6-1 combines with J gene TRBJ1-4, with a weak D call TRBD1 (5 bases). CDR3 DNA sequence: TGTGCCAGCAGTTCCAAACCGGGGGTTGGTGAAAAACTGTTTTTT. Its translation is CASSSKPGVGEKLFF.